The clone carrying this TCR beta chain occurred a few times. No antigen is known for it. The CDR3 runs 15 residues. Looked up from germline, CDR1 is SEHNR and CDR2 is FQNEAQ (reference sequence). After removal of 5 bases from V and 4 bases from J, the junction contained 9 bases not matched to a gene. The data were obtained in a study of early T cells in non-severe SARS-CoV-2 infection. Looking at the study overall: Sequencing of unsorted whole blood was done on bulk RNA, leaving chains unpaired.

The study's findings and limits: Sequences matched to VDJdb favored anti-spike CD8 responses, while private and CD4 specificities were missed.

Individual cDNA molecules carried attached unique molecular identifiers. TCRdb redid the calling of the 5' RACE reads with MiXCR, one entry per CDR3 protein. The sample contains fewer than 90,000 distinct CDR3 sequences, roughly 13% of which appear only once. The chain links TRBV7-9 to TRBJ2-3; 7 bases agree with TRBD2. The sample was whole blood. The clonotype comes from an adult who was a healthcare worker with PCR-confirmed SARS-CoV-2 infection or an uninfected control (not recorded which). The CDR3 sequence is CASSRRTSIADTQYF. DNA for the CDR3: TGTGCCAGCAGCCGGAGGACTAGTATCGCAGATACGCAGTATTTT.